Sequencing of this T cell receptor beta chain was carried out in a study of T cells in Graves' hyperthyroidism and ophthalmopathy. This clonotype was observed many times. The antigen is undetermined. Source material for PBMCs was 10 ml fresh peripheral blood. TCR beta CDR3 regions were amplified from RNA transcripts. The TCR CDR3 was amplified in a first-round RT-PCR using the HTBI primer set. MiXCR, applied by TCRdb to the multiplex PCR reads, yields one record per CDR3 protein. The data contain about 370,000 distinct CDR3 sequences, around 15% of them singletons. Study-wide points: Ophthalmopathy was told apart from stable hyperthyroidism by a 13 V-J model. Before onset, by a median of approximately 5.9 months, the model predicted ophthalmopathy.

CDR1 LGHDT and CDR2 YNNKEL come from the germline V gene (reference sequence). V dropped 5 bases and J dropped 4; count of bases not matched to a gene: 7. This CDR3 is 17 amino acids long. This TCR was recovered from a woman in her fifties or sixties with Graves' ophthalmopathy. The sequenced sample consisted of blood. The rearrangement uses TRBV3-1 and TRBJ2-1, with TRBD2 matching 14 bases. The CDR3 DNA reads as TGTGCCAGCAGCACCCGGACTAGCGGGAGGACTTACAATGAGCAGTTCTTC. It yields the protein CASSTRTSGRTYNEQFF.